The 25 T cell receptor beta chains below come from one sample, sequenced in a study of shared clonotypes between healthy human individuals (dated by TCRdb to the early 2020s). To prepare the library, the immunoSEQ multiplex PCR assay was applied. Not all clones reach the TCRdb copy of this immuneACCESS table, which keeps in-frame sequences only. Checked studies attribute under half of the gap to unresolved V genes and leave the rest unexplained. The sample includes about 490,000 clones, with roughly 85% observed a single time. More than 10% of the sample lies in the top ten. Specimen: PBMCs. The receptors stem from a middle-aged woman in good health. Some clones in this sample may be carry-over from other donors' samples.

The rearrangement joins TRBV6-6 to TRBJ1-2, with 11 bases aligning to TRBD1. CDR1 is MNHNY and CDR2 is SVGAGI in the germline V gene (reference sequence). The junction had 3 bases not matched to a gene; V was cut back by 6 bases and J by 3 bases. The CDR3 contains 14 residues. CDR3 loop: CASRPGQGDYGYTF. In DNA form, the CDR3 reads TGTGCCAGCAGACCGGGACAGGGGGACTATGGCTACACCTTC.

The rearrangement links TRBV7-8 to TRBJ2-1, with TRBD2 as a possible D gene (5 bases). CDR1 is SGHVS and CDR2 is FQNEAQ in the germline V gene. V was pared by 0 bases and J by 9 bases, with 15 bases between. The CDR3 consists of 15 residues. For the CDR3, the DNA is TGTGCCAGCAGCTTAGCGCTGGAGGTTGACGGTGAGCAGTTCTTC. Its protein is CASSLALEVDGEQFF.

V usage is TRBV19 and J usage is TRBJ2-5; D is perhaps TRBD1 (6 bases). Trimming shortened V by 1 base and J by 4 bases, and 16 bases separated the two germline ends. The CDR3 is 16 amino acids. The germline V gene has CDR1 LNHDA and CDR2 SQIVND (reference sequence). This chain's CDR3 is CASSIGQGLNGETQYF. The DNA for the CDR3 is TGTGCCAGTAGTATAGGGCAGGGGCTCAATGGAGAGACCCAGTACTTC.

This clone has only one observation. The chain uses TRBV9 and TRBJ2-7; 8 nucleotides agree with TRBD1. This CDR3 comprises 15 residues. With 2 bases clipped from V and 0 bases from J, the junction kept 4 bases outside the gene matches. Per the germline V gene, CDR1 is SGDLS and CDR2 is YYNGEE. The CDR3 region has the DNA TGTGCCAGCAGCGTTACAGGGGGAGACTCCTACGAGCAGTACTTC. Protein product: CASSVTGGDSYEQYF.

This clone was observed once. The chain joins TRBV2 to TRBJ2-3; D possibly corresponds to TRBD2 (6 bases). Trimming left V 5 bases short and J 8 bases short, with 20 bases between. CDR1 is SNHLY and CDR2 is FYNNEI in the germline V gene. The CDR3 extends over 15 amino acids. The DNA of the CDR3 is TGTGCCAGCAGTTCCTTTCCGGCCGGGACTCCTACGCAGTATTTT. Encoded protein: CASSSFPAGTPTQYF.

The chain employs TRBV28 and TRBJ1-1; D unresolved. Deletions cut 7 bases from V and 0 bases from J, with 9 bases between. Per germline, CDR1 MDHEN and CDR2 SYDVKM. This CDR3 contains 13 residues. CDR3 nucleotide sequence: TGTGCCAGCACACCTCGGCTGAACACTGAAGCTTTCTTT. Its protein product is CASTPRLNTEAFF.

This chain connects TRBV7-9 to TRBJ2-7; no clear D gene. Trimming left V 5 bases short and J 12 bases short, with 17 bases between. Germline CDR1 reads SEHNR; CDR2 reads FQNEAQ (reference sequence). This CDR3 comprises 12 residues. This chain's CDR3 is CASSPLNSPGYF. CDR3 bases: TGTGCCAGCAGCCCACTAAACAGCCCCGGGTACTTC.

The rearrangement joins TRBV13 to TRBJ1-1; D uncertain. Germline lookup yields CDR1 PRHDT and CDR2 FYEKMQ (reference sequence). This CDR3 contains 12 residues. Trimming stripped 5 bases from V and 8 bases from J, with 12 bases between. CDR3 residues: CASSPTWGEAFF. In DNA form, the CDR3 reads TGTGCCAGCAGCCCGACCTGGGGAGAAGCTTTCTTT.

CDR3 protein: CASSPTLRPGTGVSEAFF. The CDR3 DNA reads as TGTGCCAGCTCACCAACGCTCAGGCCCGGGACAGGGGTTAGTGAAGCTTTCTTT. The chain carries TRBV18 and TRBJ1-1; TRBD1 aligns across 10 bases. J was trimmed by 7 bases and V by 2 bases; bases with no gene match: 16. This CDR3 contains 18 residues. Germline V gene sequence: CDR1 KGHSH, CDR2 LQKENI.

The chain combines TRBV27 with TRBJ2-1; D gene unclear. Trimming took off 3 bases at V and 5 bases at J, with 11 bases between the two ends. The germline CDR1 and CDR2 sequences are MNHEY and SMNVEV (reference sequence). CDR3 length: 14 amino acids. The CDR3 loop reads CASSLGMSHNEQFF. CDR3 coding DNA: TGTGCCAGCAGTTTGGGTATGTCCCACAATGAGCAGTTCTTC.

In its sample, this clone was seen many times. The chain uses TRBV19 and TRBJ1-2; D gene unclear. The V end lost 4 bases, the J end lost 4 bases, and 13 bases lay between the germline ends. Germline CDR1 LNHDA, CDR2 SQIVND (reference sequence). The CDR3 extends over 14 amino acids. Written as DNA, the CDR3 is TGTGCCAGTAGTACCCTGAAGGAATTCTATGGCTACACCTTC. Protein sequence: CASSTLKEFYGYTF. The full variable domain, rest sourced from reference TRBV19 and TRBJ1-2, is DGGITQSPKYLFRKEGQNVTLSCEQNLNHDAMYWYRQDPGQGLRLIYYSQIVNDFQKGDIAEGYSVSREKKESFPLTVTSAQKNPTAFYLCASSTLKEFYGYTFGSGTRLTVV.

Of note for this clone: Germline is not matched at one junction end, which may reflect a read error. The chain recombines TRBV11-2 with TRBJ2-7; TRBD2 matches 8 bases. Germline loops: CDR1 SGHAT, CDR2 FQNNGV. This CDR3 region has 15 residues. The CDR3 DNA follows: TGCGCCAGCAGCTTTCAGACCGGGACTAGGAACGAGCAGTGCTTC. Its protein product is CASSFQTGTRNEQCF.

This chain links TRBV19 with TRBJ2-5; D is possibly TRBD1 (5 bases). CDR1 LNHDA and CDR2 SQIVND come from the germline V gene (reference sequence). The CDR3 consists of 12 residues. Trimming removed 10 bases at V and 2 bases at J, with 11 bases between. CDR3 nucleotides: TGTGCCAACCTCAGACAGCAAGAGACCCAGTACTTC. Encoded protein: CANLRQQETQYF.

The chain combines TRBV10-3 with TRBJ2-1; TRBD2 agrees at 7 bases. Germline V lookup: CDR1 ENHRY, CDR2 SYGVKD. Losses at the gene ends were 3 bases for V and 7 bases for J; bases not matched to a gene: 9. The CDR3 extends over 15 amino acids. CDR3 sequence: CAISELASPGNEQFF. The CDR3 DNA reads TGTGCCATCAGTGAACTAGCGAGCCCTGGGAATGAGCAGTTCTTC.

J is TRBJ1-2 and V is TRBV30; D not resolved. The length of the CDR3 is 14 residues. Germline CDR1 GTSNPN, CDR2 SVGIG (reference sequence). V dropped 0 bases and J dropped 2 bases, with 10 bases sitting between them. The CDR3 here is CAWSVPRKNYGYTF. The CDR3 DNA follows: TGTGCCTGGAGTGTACCGAGAAAGAACTATGGCTACACCTTC.

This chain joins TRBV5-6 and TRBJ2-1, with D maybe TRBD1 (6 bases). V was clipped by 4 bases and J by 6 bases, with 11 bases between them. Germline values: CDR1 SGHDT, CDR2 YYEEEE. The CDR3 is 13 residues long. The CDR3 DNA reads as TGTGCCAGCAGCCCAGGACAGCGCAATGAGCAGTTCTTC. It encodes CASSPGQRNEQFF.

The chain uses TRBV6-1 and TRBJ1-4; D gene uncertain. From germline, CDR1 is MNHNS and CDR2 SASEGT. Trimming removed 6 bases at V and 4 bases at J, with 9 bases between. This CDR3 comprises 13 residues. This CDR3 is CASRRTLNEKLFF. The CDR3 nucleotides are TGTGCCAGCAGAAGAACGCTTAATGAAAAACTGTTTTTT.

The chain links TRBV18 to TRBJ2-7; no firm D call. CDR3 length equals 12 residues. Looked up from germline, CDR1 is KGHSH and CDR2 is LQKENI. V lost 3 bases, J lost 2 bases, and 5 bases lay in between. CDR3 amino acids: CASSPSAYEQYF. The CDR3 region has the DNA TGTGCCAGCTCACCGAGCGCCTACGAGCAGTACTTC.

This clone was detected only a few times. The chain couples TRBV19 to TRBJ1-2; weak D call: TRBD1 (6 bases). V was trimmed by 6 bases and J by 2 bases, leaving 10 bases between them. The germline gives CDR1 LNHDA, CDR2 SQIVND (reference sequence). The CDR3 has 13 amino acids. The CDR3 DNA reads TGTGCCAGTAGCGAAGGACAGAACTATGGCTACACCTTC. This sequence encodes CASSEGQNYGYTF.

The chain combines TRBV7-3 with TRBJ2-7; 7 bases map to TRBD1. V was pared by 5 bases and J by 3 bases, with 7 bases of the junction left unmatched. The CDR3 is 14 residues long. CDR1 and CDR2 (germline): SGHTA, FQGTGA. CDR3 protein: CASSEGAGGYEQYF. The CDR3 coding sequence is TGTGCCAGCAGCGAAGGGGCAGGGGGCTACGAGCAGTACTTC.

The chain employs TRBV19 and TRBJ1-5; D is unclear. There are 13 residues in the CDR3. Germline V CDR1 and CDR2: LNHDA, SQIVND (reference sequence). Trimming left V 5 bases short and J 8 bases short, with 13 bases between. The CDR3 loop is CASSWAGEEPQHF. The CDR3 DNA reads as TGTGCCAGTAGTTGGGCAGGCGAAGAGCCCCAGCATTTT. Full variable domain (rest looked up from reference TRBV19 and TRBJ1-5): DGGITQSPKYLFRKEGQNVTLSCEQNLNHDAMYWYRQDPGQGLRLIYYSQIVNDFQKGDIAEGYSVSREKKESFPLTVTSAQKNPTAFYLCASSWAGEEPQHFGDGTRLSIL.

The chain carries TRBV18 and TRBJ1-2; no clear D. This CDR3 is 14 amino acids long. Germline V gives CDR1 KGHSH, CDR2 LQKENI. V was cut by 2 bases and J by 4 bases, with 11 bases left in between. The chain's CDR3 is CASSPENSIYGYTF. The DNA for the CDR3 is TGTGCCAGCTCACCAGAAAATTCGATCTATGGCTACACCTTC. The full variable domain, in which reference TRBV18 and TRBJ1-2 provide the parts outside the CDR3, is NAGVMQNPRHLVRRRGQEARLRCSPMKGHSHVYWYRQLPEEGLKFMVYLQKENIIDESGMPKERFSAEFPKEGPSILRIQQVVRGDSAAYFCASSPENSIYGYTFGSGTRLTVV.

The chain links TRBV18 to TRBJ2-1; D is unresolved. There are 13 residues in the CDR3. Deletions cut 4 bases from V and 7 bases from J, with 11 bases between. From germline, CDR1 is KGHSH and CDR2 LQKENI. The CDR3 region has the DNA TGTGCCAGCTCACAAACGATAGGGAATGAGCAGTTCTTC. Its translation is CASSQTIGNEQFF.

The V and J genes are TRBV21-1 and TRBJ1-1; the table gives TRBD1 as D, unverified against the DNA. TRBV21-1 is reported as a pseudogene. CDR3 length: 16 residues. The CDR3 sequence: CASSKAGAARGTEAFF. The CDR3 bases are TGTGCCAGCAGCAAAGCGGGGGCGGCTCGGGGCACTGAAGCTTTCTTT.

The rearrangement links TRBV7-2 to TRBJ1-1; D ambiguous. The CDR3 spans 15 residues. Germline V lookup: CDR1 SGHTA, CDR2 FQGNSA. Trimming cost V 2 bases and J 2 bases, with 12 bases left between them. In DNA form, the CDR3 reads TGTGCCAGCAGCTTATCCGGGAGACTCAACACTGAAGCTTTCTTT. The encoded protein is CASSLSGRLNTEAFF.